Here is one T cell receptor (beta chain) with its context. Its antigen is as yet unknown. The germline and genes are mouse ones. The CDR3 end is not reached by the read, which stops 1 residue before it; the germline J gene fills it in. With 0 bases removed from V and 4 bases from J, the gap between germline ends came to 10 bases. CDR3 length: 15 amino acids. CDR1 and CDR2 from the germline V gene are LGHNA and YSYQKL. The time point is: mouse harvest day 14 after allogeneic transplant. The graft held 10^6 splenic CD5+ T cells and 10^7 T-cell-depleted bone marrow cells. These data belong to a study of tissue T cells after allogeneic stem cell transplantation. Study-level findings and limits: Shared clones across patients were few; motif clustering revealed tissue-specific shared signatures.

Produced via immunoSEQ multiplex PCR; TCRdb's table is partial and in-frame only. Of about 1,000 clones listed, about 56% are singletons. The sequence was collected from a female BALB/c mouse given C57BL/6 T cells with graft-versus-host disease after an allogeneic hematopoietic cell transplant. The rearrangement joins TRBV2 to TRBJ2-1; D possibly uses TRBD1 or TRBD2 (7 bases each). Sequencing input: liver tissue. CDR3 DNA, as far as it was read: TGTGCCAGCAGCCAAGACAGGGGGGGGTATGCTGAGCAGTTC. It is translated as CASSQDRGGYAEQF. The full-length CDR3 reads as CASSQDRGGYAEQFF.